One T cell receptor (delta chain) is described in this entry. The protein recorded in TCRdb matches a much larger clone and deviates from this DNA's translation at residue 10, suggesting a read error; the protein here is obtained by translating the DNA. This sample stems from a study of γδ T cells in repeated Plasmodium falciparum infection. Study-wide context: Malian repertoires were sampled cross-sectionally without transmission and longitudinally through febrile malaria.

TCRdb reprocessed the multiplex PCR reads through CATT. The sample shows under 60,000 delta-chain clones, 1.6% of them seen only once. Gammadelta T cells were flow-sorted from PBMC into Vgamma9/Vdelta2+ and Vdelta2-negative populations for bulk analysis. The CDR3 contains 17 residues. V lost 2 bases and J 5 bases, leaving 21 bases between the germline ends. From germline, CDR1 is TSWWSYY and CDR2 QGS. V is TRDV1 and J is TRDJ1; D is possibly TRDD3 (5 bases). TCRdb leaves out the J gene; it was filled in here by matching the DNA to germline. Sequences were obtained from gamma-delta T cells from blood. The TCR was taken from a pool of human donors (malaria-infected and uninfected, not separated). The CDR3 nucleotides are TGTGCTCTTGGGGAATACAGCCTGGGATGCTACCGGGATAAACTCATCTTT. It encodes CALGEYSLGCYRDKLIF.